The 18 T cell receptor beta chains given below trace back to one sample, sequenced in a study of blood T cell repertoires in COVID-19. Generated by immunoSEQ multiplex PCR, the TCRdb table keeps only in-frame clones and is missing some. Of about 110,000 clones in the sample, about 81% were seen once. The sample consisted of peripheral blood. Source of these receptors: a man aged 70 or older with acute or convalescent COVID-19.

The chain uses TRBV5-1 and TRBJ1-1, with 9 bases lining up with TRBD1. With V trimmed by 5 bases and J by 4 bases, 6 bases remained unmatched. The CDR3 is 14 amino acids. Germline assignment: CDR1 SGHRS and CDR2 YFSETQ. The CDR3 sequence is CASRGSTGGTEAFF. DNA for the CDR3: TGCGCCAGCAGGGGATCGACAGGGGGCACTGAAGCTTTCTTT.

This clone was recorded a few times. The DNA for the CDR3 is TGTGCCAGCAGCCACGGGGGTGATTCACCCCTCCACTTT. The encoded protein is CASSHGGDSPLHF. The rearrangement links TRBV3-1 (or the pseudogene TRBV3-2) to TRBJ1-6, with D perhaps matching TRBD1 (5 bases). This CDR3 contains 13 residues. The V gene lost 3 bases and the J gene lost 8 bases, with 8 bases spanning the gap. Germline V gene lookup returns CDR1 LGHDT and CDR2 YNNKEL (reference sequence).

This clone has at least ten counts. This chain joins TRBV4-2 and TRBJ1-1; 7 bases line up with TRBD1. The CDR3 is 14 residues long. CDR1 and CDR2 (germline): LGHNA, YNFKEQ. Trimming at V came to 0 bases and at J to 8 bases, leaving 6 bases not matched to a gene. DNA for the CDR3: TGTGCCAGCAGCCAAGATTTGAGGGGGCCCGAAGCTTTCTTT. Translated, it gives CASSQDLRGPEAFF.

This clone turned up a few times. The chain joins TRBV4-2 to TRBJ2-7; 8 bases agree with TRBD1. CDR1 LGHNA and CDR2 YNFKEQ come from the germline V gene. The junction had 9 bases not matched to a gene; V was cut back by 1 base and J by 4 bases. The CDR3 has 16 amino acids. The CDR3 DNA reads TGTGCCAGCAGCCAAGCTGTTGCAGGGGGCGCATACGAGCAGTACTTC. This encodes CASSQAVAGGAYEQYF.

V gene TRBV29-1 combines with J gene TRBJ1-2; no definite D call. Germline CDR1 and CDR2: SQVTM and ANQGSEA. The germline V and J ends were trimmed by 3 bases and 5 bases, with 13 bases remaining between them. This CDR3 spans 13 amino acids. The DNA for the CDR3 is TGCAGCGTTGATTCGGGTCGTCAGTATGGCTACACCTTC. Protein sequence: CSVDSGRQYGYTF.

The CDR3 loop is CAWSVVADTQYF. For the CDR3, the DNA is TGTGCCTGGAGTGTAGTCGCGGATACGCAGTATTTT. This chain uses TRBV30 with TRBJ2-3; D is unclear. The CDR3 is 12 residues long. CDR1 is GTSNPN, CDR2 SVGIG, per germline (reference sequence). V lost 0 bases, J lost 6 bases, and 7 bases lay in between.

The chain joins TRBV5-1 to TRBJ1-1, with TRBD1 identical over 7 bases. Germline loops: CDR1 SGHRS, CDR2 YFSETQ. J was trimmed by 4 bases and V by 3 bases; bases with no gene match: 6. CDR3 size: 14 residues. The DNA of the CDR3 is TGCGCCAGCAGCTCTCAGGGGGATGGCACTGAAGCTTTCTTT. Its translation: CASSSQGDGTEAFF.

The chain is built from TRBV29-1 and TRBJ1-1, with 8 bases lining up with TRBD1. Trimming cost V 3 bases and J 3 bases; bases outside gene matches: 6. The germline V gene has CDR1 SQVTM and CDR2 ANQGSEA. This CDR3 contains 14 residues. CDR3 region: CSVDRQGWHTEAFF. The CDR3 region has the DNA TGCAGCGTTGATCGACAGGGGTGGCACACTGAAGCTTTCTTT.

This clone came up once. V and J are TRBV7-8 and TRBJ2-2, with 10 bases aligning to TRBD1. Germline CDR1 is SGHVS and CDR2 is FQNEAQ. The CDR3 loop spans 14 amino acids. J gave up 9 bases and V 3 bases, and 4 bases lay outside the gene matches. CDR3 in amino acids: CASSLSTGGWELFF. The DNA of the CDR3 is TGTGCCAGCAGCTTGTCGACAGGGGGCTGGGAGCTGTTTTTT.

The CDR3 nucleotides read TGCGCCAGCAGCCAAGAGGGGGGGTTTAGCACAGATACGCAGTATTTT. Its translation is CASSQEGGFSTDTQYF. This rearrangement joins TRBV4-1 to TRBJ2-3, with 7 positions matching TRBD2. Germline values: CDR1 MGHRA, CDR2 YSYEKL. Losses at the gene ends were 0 bases for V and 0 bases for J; bases not matched to a gene: 3. The CDR3 spans 16 residues.

The rearrangement joins TRBV25-1 to TRBJ2-7; TRBD1 matches 7 bases. With 4 bases clipped from V and 0 bases from J, the junction kept 15 bases outside the gene matches. Germline V gene sequence: CDR1 MGHDK, CDR2 SYGVNS. This CDR3 contains 18 residues. In nucleotides, the CDR3 is TGTGCCAGCAGTGGTTACGTCCGGGACAGTATTAGCTCCTACGAGCAGTACTTC. This encodes CASSGYVRDSISSYEQYF.

This sequence joins TRBV21-1 and TRBJ1-1. TRBV21-1 is tagged as a pseudogene. The CDR3 is made up of 15 amino acids. This CDR3 is CASSKPSGMNTEAFF. The CDR3 nucleotides read TGTGCCAGCAGCAAACCGTCGGGAATGAACACTGAAGCTTTCTTT.

With regard to this clone: A junction boundary mismatches the germline segment, possibly from a read error. V and J are TRBV7-8 and TRBJ2-3, with D unclear. The CDR3 totals 14 residues. The germline V gene has CDR1 SGHVS and CDR2 FQNEAQ. CDR3 in amino acids: CASSLSLNTETQYF. The CDR3 nucleotides read TGTGCCAGCAGCTTAAGTCTGAACACAGAAACGCAGTATTTT.

V usage is TRBV5-1 and J usage is TRBJ1-4; unclear D gene. CDR1 and CDR2 (germline): SGHRS, YFSETQ. The CDR3 spans 15 residues. Between the trimmed V and J ends, which lost 2 bases and 0 bases, there was a span of 8 bases. CDR3 DNA sequence: TGCGCCAGCAGCTTTTCAAGAGCAACTAATGAAAAACTGTTTTTT. Protein product: CASSFSRATNEKLFF.

The chain couples TRBV5-8 to TRBJ1-1, with D perhaps matching TRBD1 (6 bases). This CDR3 contains 14 residues. Trimming stripped 4 bases from V and 4 bases from J, with 14 bases between. The germline CDR1 and CDR2 sequences are SGHTS and YDEGEE. CDR3 protein: CASSARGSSTEAFF. The CDR3 nucleotides read TGTGCCAGCAGCGCCAGGGGCTCTAGCACTGAAGCTTTCTTT.

The genes are TRBV19 and TRBJ1-6; 9 bases line up with TRBD1. Germline CDR1 reads LNHDA; CDR2 reads SQIVND (reference sequence). Losses at the gene ends were 4 bases for V and 6 bases for J; bases not matched to a gene: 4. The CDR3 length is 15 residues. For the CDR3, the DNA is TGTGCCAGTAGTAAAACAGGGGGCTTTAATTCACCCCTCCACTTT. It translates to CASSKTGGFNSPLHF.

The rearrangement links TRBV12-2 to TRBJ2-2; the table names TRBD2, a call not compared with the DNA. TRBV12-2 is a pseudogene. The CDR3 contains 18 residues. This CDR3 is CASRLPRKIAPRVGELFF. The CDR3 DNA follows: TGTGCAAGTCGCTTACCGCGAAAGATAGCCCCACGGGTCGGGGAGCTGTTTTTT.

V gene TRBV6-6 combines with J gene TRBJ2-1, with D perhaps TRBD2 (5 bases). V gave up 4 bases and J gave up 8 bases, with 6 bases separating them. The germline V gene encodes CDR1 MNHNY and CDR2 SVGAGI (reference sequence). The CDR3 consists of 11 residues. The CDR3 is CASSSRDEQFF. CDR3 nucleotide sequence: TGTGCCAGCAGTTCGCGGGATGAGCAGTTCTTC.